A single sample gave rise to the 14 T cell receptor beta chains below, sequenced in a study of early T cells in non-severe SARS-CoV-2 infection (dated by TCRdb to the early 2020s). Library creation used 5' RACE. TCRdb lists the instrument as NextSeq 500. Starting from the raw public reads, TCRdb applied fastp trimming at Q25, assembled clones with MiXCR and retained in-frame beta chains. Rows are combined by CDR3 protein, so each entry shows the most common genes and DNA. The sample table records around 44,000 distinct CDR3 sequences; around 9.5% of these occur just once. The top ten clones comprise roughly 8.3% of the sample. Sequenced input: whole blood. All receptors come from an adult who was a healthcare worker with PCR-confirmed SARS-CoV-2 infection or an uninfected control (not recorded which).

This clonotype has only a few counts. The rearrangement links TRBV7-2 to TRBJ1-5; tentatively, D is TRBD1 (6 bases). This CDR3 is 15 amino acids long. V gave up 5 bases and J gave up 6 bases, with 17 bases separating them. Germline CDR1 SGHTA, CDR2 FQGNSA. The CDR3 loop is CASSPVRGRGQPQHF. CDR3 nucleotides: TGTGCCAGCAGCCCAGTCAGGGGTAGGGGTCAGCCCCAGCATTTT.

The rearrangement links TRBV28 to TRBJ2-2; 13 bases line up with TRBD2. Germline V CDR1 and CDR2: MDHEN, SYDVKM. The CDR3 runs to 15 residues. V lost 9 bases to trimming and J lost 7 bases; unmatched junction nucleotides: 8. CDR3 residues: CASILAGGPIGELFF. In nucleotides, the CDR3 is TGTGCCAGTATACTAGCGGGAGGGCCAATCGGGGAGCTGTTTTTT.

This clonotype was observed at least ten times. The rearrangement links TRBV9 to TRBJ2-3; TRBD2 agrees at 9 bases. Losses at the gene ends were 3 bases for V and 5 bases for J; bases not matched to a gene: 10. CDR3 length: 16 residues. The V gene's germline CDR1 is SGDLS and CDR2 YYNGEE. CDR3 region: CASSGLSGRNGDTQYF. The DNA for the CDR3 is TGTGCCAGCAGCGGGTTGAGCGGGAGGAATGGAGATACGCAGTATTTT.

Here the CDR3 reads CASSQGRLSSYEQYF. Written as DNA, the CDR3 is TGTGCCAGCAGCCAAGGAAGGCTGAGCTCCTACGAGCAGTACTTC. The chain links TRBV14 to TRBJ2-7, with unresolved D. Germline V lookup: CDR1 SGHDN, CDR2 FVKESK. CDR3 length: 15 residues. Between the trimmed V and J ends, which lost 1 base and 0 bases, there was a span of 10 bases.

This clonotype was observed a few times. The chain uses TRBV20-1 and TRBJ2-3, with a tentative D call TRBD1 (6 bases). CDR1 is DFQATT and CDR2 is SNEGSKA in the germline V gene (reference sequence). V lost 3 bases, J lost 3 bases, and 19 bases lay in between. The CDR3 covers 16 residues. The CDR3 DNA reads TGCAGTGCTAGGGACCCCCGAAACAGGGCAACAGATACGCAGTATTTT. It translates to CSARDPRNRATDTQYF.

This clonotype was detected many times. The gene calls are TRBV10-2 and TRBJ2-3; TRBD2 aligns across 10 bases. Germline CDR1 reads WSHSY; CDR2 reads SAAADI. CDR3 length: 14 residues. V shed 6 bases and J 2 bases; nucleotides not matched to a gene: 2. CDR3 nucleotides: TGCGCCAGCAGGCTAGCGGGGGCCACAGATACGCAGTATTTT. Its protein is CASRLAGATDTQYF.

This clonotype was seen only a few times. This chain joins TRBV19 and TRBJ2-1, with TRBD2 matching 7 bases. Trimming removed 5 bases from V and 0 bases from J; junction bases left unmatched: 7. Germline CDR1 is LNHDA and CDR2 is SQIVND (reference sequence). This CDR3 has 16 residues. The DNA of the CDR3 is TGTGCCAGTAGTTTGTCTAGCGGCCCCTCCTACAATGAGCAGTTCTTC. Its protein is CASSLSSGPSYNEQFF.

This clonotype was detected ten times or more. V gene TRBV5-6 combines with J gene TRBJ2-7; 7 nucleotides match TRBD1. V was clipped by 3 bases and J by 3 bases; unmatched bases: 12. Germline V gene lookup returns CDR1 SGHDT and CDR2 YYEEEE. CDR3 length: 16 amino acids. The CDR3 protein is CASSYSSGQFLYEQYF. The CDR3 DNA reads TGTGCCAGCAGCTATTCTTCGGGACAGTTCCTCTACGAGCAGTACTTC.

At least ten counts were recorded for this clonotype. The chain is built from TRBV13 and TRBJ2-5; 10 nucleotides align to TRBD2. This CDR3 spans 16 amino acids. The germline V gene has CDR1 PRHDT and CDR2 FYEKMQ (reference sequence). The trim removed 5 bases at V and 4 bases at J, leaving 10 bases unmatched. CDR3 in DNA: TGTGCCAGCAGCCCACTAGCGGGGCAAGGTCGAGAGACCCAGTACTTC. The encoded protein is CASSPLAGQGRETQYF.

This clonotype showed up many times. This rearrangement joins TRBV27 to TRBJ1-1, with 9 bases fitting TRBD1. The CDR3 has 16 amino acids. Per germline, CDR1 MNHEY and CDR2 SMNVEV (reference sequence). The V gene end was trimmed by 6 bases and the J gene end by 6 bases; junction bases not matched to a gene: 14. The CDR3 is CASSPAVGTGYAEAFF. CDR3 DNA: TGTGCCAGCAGCCCAGCCGTCGGGACAGGGTACGCTGAAGCTTTCTTT.

This clonotype was seen ten or more times. The chain joins TRBV5-4 to TRBJ2-4, with D perhaps TRBD1 (6 bases). V shed 4 bases and J shed 0 bases, with 14 bases lying between them. The CDR3 is 16 residues long. Germline V gene data show CDR1 as SGHNT and CDR2 as YYREEE (reference sequence). The CDR3 nucleotides read TGTGCCAGCAGCCCCCGACAGGAGTTAGCCAAAAACATTCAGTACTTC. This translates into CASSPRQELAKNIQYF.

V gene TRBV30 combines with J gene TRBJ1-2; unclear D gene. The CDR3 runs to 13 residues. V shed 2 bases and J shed 2 bases, with 9 bases lying between them. CDR1 and CDR2 (germline): GTSNPN, SVGIG (reference sequence). CDR3 DNA: TGTGCCTGGAGTCCGACTGGGAACTATGGCTACACCTTC. Amino acid sequence: CAWSPTGNYGYTF.

The rearrangement links TRBV20-1 to TRBJ2-2; TRBD2 matches at 7 bases. Germline trimming cut 1 base from V and 15 bases from J; bases unmatched to any gene: 8. The CDR3 has 12 amino acids. Germline V gives CDR1 DFQATT, CDR2 SNEGSKA (reference sequence). As DNA, the CDR3 is TGCAGTGCTAGAGGATTGGGGGGAGGGGTGTTTTTT. It is translated as CSARGLGGGVFF.

Written as DNA, the CDR3 is TGTGCCTGGAGTGGGGGCGCGGGGGCGGCCCAGTTCTTC. Residues: CAWSGGAGAAQFF. V and J are TRBV30 and TRBJ2-1; D is perhaps TRBD2 (7 bases). V lost 1 base to trimming and J lost 13 bases, with 17 bases between them. CDR1 is GTSNPN, CDR2 SVGIG, per germline (reference sequence). The CDR3 covers 13 residues.